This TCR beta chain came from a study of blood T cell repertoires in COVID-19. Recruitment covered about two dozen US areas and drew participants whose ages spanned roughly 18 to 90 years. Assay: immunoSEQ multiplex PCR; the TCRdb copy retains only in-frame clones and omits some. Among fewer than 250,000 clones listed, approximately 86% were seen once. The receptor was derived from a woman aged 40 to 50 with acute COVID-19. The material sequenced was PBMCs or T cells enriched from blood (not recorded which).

The CDR3 nucleotides are TGTGCCAGCAGCCAAGGGGTAGCCGGGACTAGCTCCTACAATGAGCAGTTCTTC. The encoded protein is CASSQGVAGTSSYNEQFF. This rearrangement joins TRBV3-1 (or the pseudogene TRBV3-2) to TRBJ2-1, with 8 bases aligning to TRBD2. V lost 1 base and J lost 0; bases outside the gene matches: 8. Germline-derived CDR1 and CDR2 are LGHDT and YNNKEL (reference sequence). This CDR3 is 18 amino acids long.